This TCR beta chain was profiled in a study of T cell repertoires in cytomegalovirus infection. Turning to the study itself: In the study, CMV epitopes included recently identified HLA-C-restricted and well-studied HLA-B-restricted ones.

In the case of this clonotype: Antigen: not known.

The ends were cut back, 3 bases at V and 2 bases at J, with 14 bases in the middle. The germline V gene encodes CDR1 SEHNR and CDR2 FQNEAQ (reference sequence). CDR3 length: 15 residues. Study-level results: Accumulated public TCR beta family frequency recognized individuals carrying CMV together with the relevant HLA.

One entry per CDR3 protein results from TCRdb running MiXCR on the reads. The data contain around 500,000 distinct CDR3 sequences, approximately 42% of them seen just once; the ten biggest clones take up around two fifths. This TCR derives from a human donor in good health (CMV status not recorded). Some clones in this sample may be carry-over from other donors' samples. This material consisted of cultured PBMCs, taken from culture after CMV antigen stimulation. V and J are TRBV7-9 and TRBJ2-7; possible D gene TRBD2, 6 bases. CDR3 sequence: CASSFGPTRPYEQYF. The CDR3 DNA is TGTGCCAGCAGCTTCGGACCGACTAGACCCTACGAGCAGTACTTC.